The T cell receptor (beta chain) described here comes from a study of early T cells in non-severe SARS-CoV-2 infection. Study-level information: Unsorted whole blood bulk RNA was sequenced, with unpaired chains.

Points from the study as a whole: VDJdb-based matching was biased toward anti-spike CD8 responses and missed private and CD4 specificities.

This clonotype was recorded many times. Its target is not known. Researchers attached unique molecular identifiers to individual cDNA molecules. Using its own MiXCR run on the 5' RACE reads, TCRdb lists one record per CDR3 protein. The top ten clones hold 30% to 35% of a sample with roughly 30,000 distinct CDR3 sequences, around 6% of them seen once. CDR1 and CDR2 (germline): SGHRS, YFSETQ. CDR3 length equals 15 residues. Unmatched junction bases numbered 2, after V lost 1 base and J lost 4 bases. The specimen was whole blood, collected at baseline. V and J are TRBV5-1 and TRBJ2-1, with 10 bases matching TRBD2. This receptor was taken from an adult who was a healthcare worker with PCR-confirmed SARS-CoV-2 infection or an uninfected control (not recorded which). The CDR3 DNA reads TGCGCCAGCAGCTTGAGTAGCGGGGGGTACAATGAGCAGTTCTTC. Protein sequence: CASSLSSGGYNEQFF.